This T cell receptor (beta chain) was sequenced during a study of T cell responses to AZD1222 COVID-19 vaccine. General study points: Reportedly, nearly half the spike-specific TCRs target unmutated variant regions. Only a handful of AZD1222 recipients, several in all, had baseline seropositivity.

This clone occurred once. Its antigen is unidentified. The assay was immunoSEQ multiplex PCR, and TCRdb's table has in-frame clones only and misses some. The repertoire holds just under 150,000 clones, with around 90% as singletons. This CDR3 region has 14 residues. Germline CDR1 reads KGHSH; CDR2 reads LQKENI. The ends lost 3 bases at V and 0 bases at J; junction bases unmatched: 2. The sample consisted of peripheral blood, taken 28 days after the second AZD1222 dose. J is TRBJ2-7 and V is TRBV18, with 7 bases matching TRBD1. The TCR was taken from an adult who received the AZD1222 COVID-19 vaccine. CDR3 sequence: CASSPDRNSYEQYF. CDR3 DNA sequence: TGTGCCAGCTCACCGGACAGGAACTCCTACGAGCAGTACTTC.